This TCR beta chain stems from a study of identical twins. TCRdb processed the 5' RACE reads anew with MiXCR; each CDR3 protein has one entry. In the table there are a few hundred thousand distinct CDR3 sequences, about 13% of which are singletons. This clonotype was counted between two and nine times. Germline V CDR1 and CDR2: SGHRS, YFSETQ. Trimming shortened V by 0 bases and J by 5 bases, and 12 bases separated the two germline ends. CDR3 length equals 14 residues. These data were also filed under a second study, of yellow fever vaccine responses in identical twins.

Sample: CD4+ T cells sorted from blood. The receptor comes from a young woman in good health. J is TRBJ2-7 and V is TRBV5-1; no firm D call. The CDR3 loop reads CASSLEISTDEQYF. In DNA form, the CDR3 reads TGCGCCAGCAGCTTGGAGATCTCGACGGACGAGCAGTACTTC.